This T cell receptor (beta chain) came from a study of neoadjuvant anti-PD-1 for oral cavity cancer. Study details: Non-progressing patients received a fourth nivolumab dose near day 43, then surgery on days 50-56.

Germline V gene data show CDR1 as WSHSY and CDR2 as SAAADI. The CDR3 loop spans 15 amino acids. Trimming took 6 bases from V and 2 from J, leaving 13 bases between them. Clones were read by immunoSEQ multiplex PCR, and TCRdb kept only the in-frame ones, dropping some. The sample carries about 14,000 clones, approximately 71% recorded once. The genes are TRBV10-2 and TRBJ2-2; a possible D gene is TRBD1 (6 bases). This clonotype originated in a person between 35 and 79 years old with oral cavity squamous cell carcinoma. The specimen comprised PBMCs, sampled before nivolumab (anti-PD-1) treatment. In DNA form, the CDR3 reads TGCGCCAGCAGGGCGAACAGGGTTAACACCGGGGAGCTGTTTTTT. Encoded protein: CASRANRVNTGELFF.